Following are 3 T cell receptor beta chains from one sample sequenced in a study of OX40 agonist ivuxolimab in advanced cancers. Repertoires were generated with immunoSEQ multiplex PCR, while TCRdb's copy carries only in-frame clones and drops some. The sample includes approximately 30,000 clones, over 85% of them seen just once. Specimen: CD4+ or CD8+ T cells sorted from blood, collected in a trial of the OX40 agonist ivuxolimab. These receptor sequences come from an adult with an advanced solid tumor such as melanoma, head and neck, liver or kidney cancer.

This rearrangement joins TRBV4-3 to TRBJ2-7, with TRBD1 as a possible D gene (6 bases). Germline V CDR1 and CDR2: LGHNA, YSLEER. The CDR3 is made up of 14 amino acids. V gave up 2 bases and J gave up 2 bases, with 10 bases separating them. CDR3 region: CASSQQTGPYEQYF. The CDR3 coding sequence is TGCGCCAGCAGCCAACAGACAGGTCCCTACGAGCAGTACTTC.

The chain uses TRBV10-3 and TRBJ1-4; D remains ambiguous. Trimming left V 3 bases short and J 4 bases short, with 12 bases between. This CDR3 comprises 15 residues. Germline V gene lookup returns CDR1 ENHRY and CDR2 SYGVKD. For the CDR3, the DNA is TGTGCCATCAGTGAAGTTGGGAGCGGTAATGAAAAACTGTTTTTT. The encoded protein is CAISEVGSGNEKLFF.

The gene calls are TRBV15 and TRBJ2-3, with TRBD2 matching over 8 bases. This CDR3 is 16 amino acids long. Germline values: CDR1 LNHNV, CDR2 YYDKDF (reference sequence). With 3 bases clipped from V and 3 bases from J, the junction kept 8 bases outside the gene matches. The CDR3 spells CATSRGSRGVTDTQYF. CDR3 in DNA: TGTGCCACCAGCAGGGGGTCGCGGGGGGTTACAGATACGCAGTATTTT.